Presented here are 9 T cell receptor beta chains from one specimen sequenced in a study of response to subunit inactivated influenza vaccine. TCRdb passed the RT-PCR reads through MiXCR, listing each CDR3 protein once. The top ten clones hold roughly 25% of a sample with about 190,000 distinct CDR3 sequences, around an eighth of them seen once. The sequences come from CD8+ T cells sorted from PBMCs, collected 5 days after vaccination. These receptors were collected from a man in his fifties who received an inactivated influenza vaccine.

This clonotype was seen more than once but under ten times. The chain carries TRBV12-3 or TRBV12-4 and TRBJ2-5; unclear D gene. Trimming stripped 3 bases from V and 5 bases from J, with 13 bases between. CDR3 length: 14 amino acids. The DNA of the CDR3 is TGTGCCAGCAGTTTTCCCGGGCCGGAGGAGACCCAGTACTTC. Protein product: CASSFPGPEETQYF.

The genes are TRBV12-3 or TRBV12-4 and TRBJ2-5, with D perhaps being TRBD1 or TRBD2 (5 bases each). There are 14 residues in the CDR3. Deletions cut 8 bases from V and 2 bases from J, with 15 bases between. The CDR3 protein is CASRGGWGQETQYF. CDR3 DNA: TGTGCCAGCCGGGGCGGTTGGGGGCAAGAGACCCAGTACTTC.

The chain recombines TRBV28 with TRBJ2-7; D is ambiguous. V was trimmed by 5 bases and J by 4 bases, leaving 9 bases between them. The germline V gene encodes CDR1 MDHEN and CDR2 SYDVKM. The CDR3 sequence is 12 residues long. CDR3 sequence: CASSPNRYEQYF. CDR3 in DNA: TGTGCCAGCAGTCCCAATCGGTACGAGCAGTACTTC.

This clonotype was counted only a few times. The chain carries TRBV7-9 and TRBJ2-7, with 10 nucleotides matching TRBD1. Germline loops: CDR1 SEHNR, CDR2 FQNEAQ (reference sequence). Trimming at V came to 4 bases and at J to 5 bases, leaving 5 bases not matched to a gene. The CDR3 consists of 14 residues. The CDR3 coding sequence is TGTGCCAGCAGCTGGGACAGGGGTTGGAACGAGCAGTACTTC. Translation: CASSWDRGWNEQYF.

The table lists this clonotype with a few counts. The rearrangement joins TRBV15 to TRBJ1-5; tentative D call: TRBD1 (5 bases). V lost 6 bases and J 0 bases, leaving 9 bases between the germline ends. Germline loops: CDR1 LNHNV, CDR2 YYDKDF (reference sequence). This CDR3 contains 14 residues. Written as DNA, the CDR3 is TGTGCCACCAGGGGGGATGGTAGCAATCAGCCCCAGCATTTT. Its translation is CATRGDGSNQPQHF. Filled out from reference TRBV15 and TRBJ1-5, the complete variable domain reads DAMVIQNPRYQVTQFGKPVTLSCSQTLNHNVMYWYQQKSSQAPKLLFHYYDKDFNNEADTPDNFQSRRPNTSFCFLDIRSPGLGDTAMYLCATRGDGSNQPQHFGDGTRLSIL.

This clonotype was counted only a few times. J is TRBJ2-5 and V is TRBV14; D gene uncertain. This CDR3 contains 15 residues. V was trimmed by 0 bases and J by 3 bases, leaving 11 bases between them. CDR1 SGHDN and CDR2 FVKESK come from the germline V gene. The DNA of the CDR3 is TGTGCCAGCAGCCAAGATGCTAGGTTGAAAGAGACCCAGTACTTC. Translating gives CASSQDARLKETQYF.

The chain recombines TRBV11-1 with TRBJ2-3; 10 nucleotides match TRBD2. Germline V gene data show CDR1 as SGHAT and CDR2 as FQDESV (reference sequence). J lost 2 bases, V lost 0 bases, and 17 bases had no gene match. This CDR3 is built from 21 residues. As DNA, the CDR3 is TGTGCCAGCAGCTTAGCTGGTCTAGCGGGGGTCCCCGTTCAATCCACAGATACGCAGTATTTT. Translation: CASSLAGLAGVPVQSTDTQYF.

This clonotype was seen a handful of times. The V call is TRBV4-1, the J call TRBJ2-7; D unclear. Trimming left V 0 bases short and J 4 bases short, with 7 bases between. The CDR3 sequence is 13 residues long. The germline gives CDR1 MGHRA, CDR2 YSYEKL. The CDR3 DNA reads as TGCGCCAGCAGCCAAGAGCTTCTATACGAGCAGTACTTC. Its translation is CASSQELLYEQYF.

This clonotype was detected only a few times. The rearrangement uses TRBV20-1 and TRBJ2-3, with 10 bases that match TRBD2. The CDR3 is 17 residues long. J was trimmed by 3 bases and V by 1 base; bases with no gene match: 10. CDR1 is DFQATT and CDR2 is SNEGSKA in the germline V gene (reference sequence). CDR3 in DNA: TGCAGTGCTAGAGGACTAGCGGGTGGGGCGTTGACAGATACGCAGTATTTT. Protein: CSARGLAGGALTDTQYF.